Shown below are 32 T cell receptor beta chains from a single sample sequenced in a study of shared clonotypes between healthy human individuals. TCRdb keeps only in-frame clones here, not all; method: immunoSEQ multiplex PCR. The sample shows around 1 million clones, less than 85% of them seen only once. The sample comprised memory CD4+ T cells sorted from blood. Subset denoted: CD45RA-negative fraction. The receptors shown here come from a man aged 18 to 29 in good health.

V usage is TRBV30 and J usage is TRBJ1-2, with D tentatively TRBD1 (5 bases). This CDR3 comprises 13 residues. V lost 3 bases and J lost 1, with 9 bases in between. Germline V lookup: CDR1 GTSNPN, CDR2 SVGIG (reference sequence). This CDR3 reads CAWRDGGNYGYTF. The CDR3 DNA follows: TGTGCCTGGAGAGACGGGGGTAACTATGGCTACACCTTC.

The V and J genes are TRBV6-6 and TRBJ1-2; TRBD1 agrees at 10 bases. CDR3 length: 14 amino acids. V was pared by 6 bases and J by 6 bases, with 7 bases of the junction left unmatched. Germline CDR1 and CDR2: MNHNY and SVGAGI (reference sequence). The CDR3 sequence: CASRQTGGADGYTF. CDR3 DNA sequence: TGTGCCAGCAGACAGACAGGGGGCGCCGATGGCTACACCTTC.

The rearrangement uses TRBV28 and TRBJ2-1; 10 nucleotides line up with TRBD1. The germline CDR1 and CDR2 sequences are MDHEN and SYDVKM. The V and J ends lost 3 bases and 8 bases, in that order; junction bases with no gene match: 13. This CDR3 spans 17 amino acids. The CDR3: CASSFWASGTGVDEQFF. In DNA, the CDR3 is TGTGCCAGCAGTTTCTGGGCCTCTGGGACAGGGGTCGATGAGCAGTTCTTC.

The rearrangement joins TRBV6-5 to TRBJ2-1; possible D gene TRBD2, 5 bases. The ends were cut back, 4 bases at V and 4 bases at J, with 14 bases in the middle. The CDR3 contains 15 residues. The V gene's germline CDR1 is MNHEY and CDR2 SVGAGI. CDR3 DNA sequence: TGTGCCAGCAGTTCGGGCTACCCGGGGTACAATGAGCAGTTCTTC. Its translation is CASSSGYPGYNEQFF.

V usage is TRBV7-9 and J usage is TRBJ1-2; D is undetermined. Germline CDR1 is SEHNR and CDR2 is FQNEAQ (reference sequence). V lost 5 bases, J lost 2 bases, and 6 bases lay in between. The CDR3 is 12 amino acids. The CDR3 sequence: CASSKENYGYTF. The DNA of the CDR3 is TGTGCCAGCAGCAAAGAGAACTATGGCTACACCTTC.

The chain combines TRBV10-3 with TRBJ2-2; unclear D gene. Trimming cost V 8 bases and J 1 base, with 5 bases left between them. Germline lookup yields CDR1 ENHRY and CDR2 SYGVKD. CDR3 length equals 12 residues. The CDR3 DNA reads TGTGCCATCGGGAAGAACACCGGGGAGCTGTTTTTT. Protein sequence: CAIGKNTGELFF.

The gene calls are TRBV27 and TRBJ2-2; possible D gene TRBD1, 6 bases. V was trimmed by 5 bases and J by 4 bases, leaving 8 bases between them. Germline V gene lookup returns CDR1 MNHEY and CDR2 SMNVEV (reference sequence). This CDR3 is 13 amino acids long. The CDR3 DNA reads as TGTGCCAGCAGTCAGGGGATCACCGGGGAGCTGTTTTTT. Its translation is CASSQGITGELFF.

The rearrangement links TRBV25-1 to TRBJ2-1; 10 positions agree with TRBD1. Looked up from germline, CDR1 is MGHDK and CDR2 is SYGVNS. With 10 bases clipped from V and 7 bases from J, the junction kept 13 bases outside the gene matches. The CDR3 is 15 amino acids. CDR3 DNA sequence: TGTGCCACCAACCTAAGACAGGGGGCGTTGAATGAGCAGTTCTTC. It is translated as CATNLRQGALNEQFF.

The chain joins TRBV6-1 to TRBJ1-3; 7 positions agree with TRBD1. The CDR3 has 15 amino acids. Germline V gene sequence: CDR1 MNHNS, CDR2 SASEGT. Trimming took 7 bases from V and 0 from J; bases not matched to a gene: 6. This chain's CDR3 is CASNRQGSSGNTIYF. The DNA for the CDR3 is TGTGCCAGCAATCGACAGGGCAGCTCTGGAAACACCATATATTTT.

V gene TRBV28 combines with J gene TRBJ1-5; 7 nucleotides align to TRBD1. Germline CDR1 and CDR2: MDHEN and SYDVKM. The CDR3 has 15 amino acids. V shed 4 bases and J 6 bases; nucleotides not matched to a gene: 9. CDR3 in DNA: TGTGCCAGCAGTTCCTCGACAGGGACGGGTCAGCCCCAGCATTTT. This sequence encodes CASSSSTGTGQPQHF.

The chain couples TRBV7-9 to TRBJ2-7; either TRBD1 or TRBD2 may supply D (5 bases each). Germline CDR1 reads SEHNR; CDR2 reads FQNEAQ (reference sequence). Trimming stripped 2 bases from V and 3 bases from J, with 14 bases between. The CDR3 extends over 15 amino acids. The CDR3 nucleotides read TGTGCCAGCAGCTTAAGTGGGGCGGGCTTCTACGAGCAGTACTTC. It codes for CASSLSGAGFYEQYF.

This chain links TRBV28 with TRBJ1-5, with D uncertain. V was clipped by 6 bases and J by 7 bases, with 16 bases between them. Germline CDR1 and CDR2: MDHEN and SYDVKM. The length of the CDR3 is 14 residues. The CDR3 is CASSPPASGQPQHF. CDR3 DNA: TGTGCCAGCAGCCCCCCAGCCAGCGGGCAGCCCCAGCATTTT.

This chain links TRBV11-2 with TRBJ2-4, with 7 bases aligning to TRBD2. Germline assignment: CDR1 SGHAT and CDR2 FQNNGV. The CDR3 covers 16 residues. Unmatched junction bases numbered 4, after V lost 1 base and J lost 1 base. The CDR3 here is CASSLAAGVAKNIQYF. DNA for the CDR3: TGTGCCAGCAGCTTAGCGGCGGGGGTTGCCAAAAACATTCAGTACTTC.

The chain recombines TRBV30 with TRBJ1-6; no clear D. Deletions cut 3 bases from V and 5 bases from J, with 8 bases between. The CDR3 runs 13 residues. Germline CDR1 GTSNPN, CDR2 SVGIG (reference sequence). DNA for the CDR3: TGTGCCTGGAGCGGTCATAATAATTCACCCCTCCACTTT. Residues: CAWSGHNNSPLHF.

This chain uses TRBV2 with TRBJ2-2, with a weak D call TRBD1 (5 bases). Germline CDR1 SNHLY, CDR2 FYNNEI. CDR3 length: 14 amino acids. V was trimmed by 9 bases and J by 6 bases, leaving 17 bases between them. This CDR3 reads CASQVVQGSGELFF. CDR3 DNA sequence: TGTGCCAGTCAGGTGGTCCAGGGTTCCGGGGAGCTGTTTTTT.

This clone was seen a single time. This sequence joins TRBV7-9 and TRBJ2-3; no clear D gene. This CDR3 contains 13 residues. The V gene's germline CDR1 is SEHNR and CDR2 FQNEAQ (reference sequence). Trimming shortened V by 2 bases and J by 3 bases, and 6 bases separated the two germline ends. This CDR3 reads CASSLPETDTQYF. The CDR3 nucleotides are TGTGCCAGCAGCTTACCAGAAACAGATACGCAGTATTTT.

V is TRBV5-1 and J is TRBJ2-3, with D possibly being TRBD1 or TRBD2 (6 bases each). CDR1 and CDR2 from the germline V gene are SGHRS and YFSETQ. Trimming stripped 0 bases from V and 2 bases from J, with 19 bases between. The CDR3 length is 18 residues. The CDR3 spells CASSLAGAGGRYTDTQYF. In DNA form, the CDR3 reads TGCGCCAGCAGCTTGGCGGGGGCTGGGGGCCGGTACACAGATACGCAGTATTTT.

The chain is built from TRBV10-3 and TRBJ1-5; maybe TRBD1 (6 bases). Germline V CDR1 and CDR2: ENHRY, SYGVKD. V was pared by 2 bases and J by 6 bases, with 11 bases between. The length of the CDR3 is 14 residues. The CDR3 bases are TGTGCCATCAGTGAGGGGGGCGGGGGTCAGCCCCAGCATTTT. Translation gives CAISEGGGGQPQHF.

This chain links TRBV5-1 with TRBJ2-7; either TRBD1 or TRBD2 may supply D (5 bases each). V was cut by 2 bases and J by 6 bases, with 9 bases left in between. This CDR3 contains 12 residues. The germline V gene has CDR1 SGHRS and CDR2 YFSETQ. The CDR3 loop is CASSFRGREQYF. In DNA form, the CDR3 reads TGCGCCAGCAGCTTTCGGGGACGCGAGCAGTACTTC.

The rearrangement links TRBV19 to TRBJ1-3; no firm D call. Germline lookup yields CDR1 LNHDA and CDR2 SQIVND (reference sequence). V lost 6 bases, J lost 0 bases, and 6 bases lay in between. This CDR3 is built from 13 residues. The CDR3 here is CASRNPSGNTIYF. In DNA, the CDR3 is TGTGCCAGTAGAAATCCCTCTGGAAACACCATATATTTT.

The chain joins TRBV11-2 to TRBJ1-5, with TRBD1 as a possible D gene (6 bases). V was trimmed by 0 bases and J by 2 bases, leaving 14 bases between them. Germline V gene lookup returns CDR1 SGHAT and CDR2 FQNNGV. The CDR3 has 17 residues. CDR3 in DNA: TGTGCCAGCAGCTTAGACTCCCGGGGGGCTGGCAATCAGCCCCAGCATTTT. It encodes CASSLDSRGAGNQPQHF.

This clone was seen only once. The CDR3 DNA follows: TGCGCCAGCAGTGAATTACATCAGCCCCAGCATTTT. Protein: CASSELHQPQHF. The J gene is TRBJ1-5, the V gene TRBV10-2; the D is unclear. The germline gives CDR1 WSHSY, CDR2 SAAADI. This CDR3 is 12 amino acids long. V was pared by 3 bases and J by 5 bases, with 5 bases between.

The genes are TRBV18 and TRBJ1-4, with D perhaps matching TRBD1 (6 bases). Germline CDR1 is KGHSH and CDR2 is LQKENI. CDR3 size: 16 residues. V was shortened by 0 bases and J by 9 bases, with 17 bases between the two germline ends. CDR3 amino acids: CASSPPSGTGMKKLFF. The CDR3 DNA is TGTGCCAGCTCACCACCGTCGGGAACAGGGATGAAAAAACTGTTTTTT.

This chain uses TRBV20-1 with TRBJ1-2; possible D gene TRBD1, 5 bases. Between the trimmed V and J ends, which lost 6 bases and 6 bases, there was a span of 11 bases. The CDR3 runs 11 residues. Germline-derived CDR1 and CDR2 are DFQATT and SNEGSKA (reference sequence). This CDR3 is CSAGRRDGYTF. In DNA form, the CDR3 reads TGCAGTGCGGGACGGCGAGATGGCTACACCTTC.

J is TRBJ1-1 and V is TRBV5-4; D is undetermined. Germline CDR1 is SGHNT and CDR2 is YYREEE (reference sequence). The CDR3 is 12 residues long. Trimming pared 0 bases from V and 4 bases from J, leaving 4 bases between. The CDR3, as DNA: TGTGCCAGCAGCTTGGTGACCACTGAAGCTTTCTTT. It codes for CASSLVTTEAFF.

V is TRBV5-1 and J is TRBJ1-1; D gene uncertain. V shed 3 bases and J shed 1 base, with 7 bases lying between them. Germline CDR1 reads SGHRS; CDR2 reads YFSETQ. The CDR3 runs 13 residues. In nucleotides, the CDR3 is TGCGCCAGCAGCTGGGATACGAACACTGAAGCTTTCTTT. Its translation: CASSWDTNTEAFF.

This clone has more than one count but fewer than ten. The chain has TRBV7-6 and TRBJ2-7; no clear D. Germline values: CDR1 SGHVS, CDR2 FNYEAQ. The length of the CDR3 is 13 residues. Between the trimmed V and J ends, which lost 5 bases and 5 bases, there was a span of 13 bases. CDR3 DNA: TGTGCCAGCAGCCTCGGCCAACGGGACGAGCAGTACTTC. Protein: CASSLGQRDEQYF.

This chain connects TRBV5-1 to TRBJ2-3; TRBD2 matches at 10 bases. The CDR3 runs 16 residues. V dropped 6 bases and J dropped 2; count of bases not matched to a gene: 9. Per the germline V gene, CDR1 is SGHRS and CDR2 is YFSETQ. CDR3 sequence: CASNPSLAGNTDTQYF. CDR3 DNA: TGCGCCAGCAACCCTTCACTAGCGGGAAACACAGATACGCAGTATTTT.

In its sample, this clone was seen once. This chain connects TRBV18 to TRBJ2-4; tentative D call: TRBD2 (5 bases). The V gene's germline CDR1 is KGHSH and CDR2 LQKENI. The CDR3 loop spans 14 amino acids. V dropped 0 bases and J dropped 11 bases, with 14 bases sitting between them. CDR3 DNA sequence: TGTGCCAGCTCACCACCTGACGGACTTGACGTTCAGTACTTC. It yields the protein CASSPPDGLDVQYF.

V is TRBV30 and J is TRBJ2-7; TRBD2 matches at 9 bases. V shed 3 bases and J 2 bases; nucleotides not matched to a gene: 5. CDR3 size: 14 residues. CDR1 and CDR2 (germline): GTSNPN, SVGIG (reference sequence). CDR3 nucleotide sequence: TGTGCCTGGAGAAGGTCTAGCGGGACCTACGAGCAGTACTTC. Translated: CAWRRSSGTYEQYF.

The DNA for the CDR3 is TGTGCCGCCCGGGGGACAGCCCGAGGGAATGAGCAGTTCTTC. Amino acid sequence: CAARGTARGNEQFF. The chain uses TRBV6-1 and TRBJ2-1; D may be TRBD1 (7 bases). V was trimmed by 11 bases and J by 7 bases, leaving 21 bases between them. This CDR3 comprises 14 residues. Germline loops: CDR1 MNHNS, CDR2 SASEGT.

The chain combines TRBV18 with TRBJ2-3; the match to TRBD2 covers 8 bases. The J segment lost 6 bases and the V segment lost 3 bases, leaving 11 bases of the junction unmatched. The CDR3 is made up of 16 amino acids. From germline, CDR1 is KGHSH and CDR2 LQKENI. The CDR3 region is CASSPGAGTRRDTQYF. The CDR3 DNA is TGTGCCAGCTCACCGGGGGCCGGGACTAGGAGGGATACGCAGTATTTT.